These 30 T cell receptor beta chains were all obtained from the same sample, sequenced in a study of cytomegalovirus exposure and HLA in healthy donors. The study ran its PCR with 60 Vbeta and 13 Jbeta primers. Some clones are missing from TCRdb's copy, which holds only in-frame ones; the method was immunoSEQ multiplex PCR. The repertoire holds 150,000 to 200,000 clones, with 84% as singletons. The source material was PBMCs. These receptor sequences come from a girl aged 2 to 10 in good health and CMV-seropositive.

The chain recombines TRBV25-1 with TRBJ1-2; 7 bases match TRBD1. V was clipped by 3 bases and J by 0 bases; unmatched bases: 7. The CDR3 loop spans 16 amino acids. Germline lookup yields CDR1 MGHDK and CDR2 SYGVNS. CDR3 coding DNA: TGTGCCAGCAGTGAGGCGCTAACAGGGGCTAACTATGGCTACACCTTC. This encodes CASSEALTGANYGYTF.

The chain has TRBV30 and TRBJ2-7, with a possible D match to TRBD1 (7 bases). Germline CDR1 and CDR2: GTSNPN and SVGIG (reference sequence). CDR3 length: 14 amino acids. Trimming left V 1 base short and J 4 bases short, with 14 bases between. Here the CDR3 reads CAWSEAGQKYEQYF. The DNA of the CDR3 is TGTGCCTGGAGTGAGGCGGGACAGAAATACGAGCAGTACTTC.

The rearrangement uses TRBV7-6 and TRBJ2-3; D perhaps matches TRBD1 (6 bases). Germline values: CDR1 SGHVS, CDR2 FNYEAQ. This CDR3 region has 16 residues. V gave up 2 bases and J gave up 0 bases, with 12 bases separating them. Here the CDR3 DNA reads TGTGCCAGCAGCTTATCCCCCCAGGGGAGCACAGATACGCAGTATTTT. The encoded protein is CASSLSPQGSTDTQYF.

The chain couples TRBV5-1 to TRBJ2-1, with 13 nucleotides matching TRBD2. With V trimmed by 3 bases and J by 3 bases, 3 bases remained unmatched. The CDR3 is 16 residues long. The germline V gene has CDR1 SGHRS and CDR2 YFSETQ. The CDR3 DNA is TGCGCCAGCAGCTACGGACTAGCGGGAGTCTACAATGAGCAGTTCTTC. This sequence encodes CASSYGLAGVYNEQFF.

The gene calls are TRBV2 and TRBJ2-1; 8 nucleotides agree with TRBD1. Germline-derived CDR1 and CDR2 are SNHLY and FYNNEI. The V and J ends lost 6 bases and 12 bases, in that order; junction bases with no gene match: 4. This CDR3 spans 11 amino acids. As DNA, the CDR3 is TGTGCCAGCAGCGGAGACAGGGGGCAGTTCTTC. Translating it yields CASSGDRGQFF.

The chain links TRBV11-2 to TRBJ1-3; D not certain. The CDR3 is made up of 14 amino acids. Germline V gene data show CDR1 as SGHAT and CDR2 as FQNNGV. Trimming left V 5 bases short and J 8 bases short, with 16 bases between. The CDR3 loop is CASSLSGGTYTIYF. The CDR3 coding sequence is TGTGCCAGCAGCCTATCAGGAGGCACCTACACCATATATTTT.

The rearrangement links TRBV13 to TRBJ2-5; D unresolved. The J call may not be correct, given that the DNA end is closer to TRBJ2-7. The CDR3 loop spans 12 amino acids. From germline, CDR1 is PRHDT and CDR2 FYEKMQ (reference sequence). CDR3 protein: CASSLPTDEQYF. The CDR3 coding sequence is TGTGCCAGCAGCTTACCGACTGACGAGCAGTACTTC.

The chain recombines TRBV6-1 with TRBJ1-5, with 8 bases matching TRBD1. The V gene's germline CDR1 is MNHNS and CDR2 SASEGT. The trim removed 3 bases at V and 5 bases at J, leaving 6 bases unmatched. There are 15 residues in the CDR3. The CDR3, as DNA: TGTGCCAGCAGTGACTGGACAGGGAACGATCAGCCCCAGCATTTT. It yields the protein CASSDWTGNDQPQHF.

V is TRBV7-8 and J is TRBJ2-2; tentative D call: TRBD2 (5 bases). Per the germline V gene, CDR1 is SGHVS and CDR2 is FQNEAQ. This CDR3 comprises 15 residues. V was clipped by 1 base and J by 4 bases, with 10 bases between them. DNA for the CDR3: TGTGCCAGCAGCTTAGACGGGATCGGCACCGGGGAGCTGTTTTTT. Translated, it gives CASSLDGIGTGELFF. Full variable domain (outside the CDR3, taken from reference TRBV7-8 and TRBJ2-2): GAGVSQSPRYKVAKRGQDVALRCDPISGHVSLFWYQQALGQGPEFLTYFQNEAQLDKSGLPSDRFFAERPEGSVSTLKIQRTQQEDSAVYLCASSLDGIGTGELFFGEGSRLTVL.

The gene calls are TRBV5-1 and TRBJ1-2, with D unclear. The CDR3 consists of 15 residues. Germline assignment: CDR1 SGHRS and CDR2 YFSETQ. V lost 0 bases to trimming and J lost 6 bases, with 15 bases between them. Here the CDR3 reads CASSLEGRGLDGYTF. The CDR3, as DNA: TGCGCCAGCAGCTTGGAAGGTAGAGGGTTGGATGGCTACACCTTC.

The chain links TRBV7-3 to TRBJ1-1; TRBD1 matches 7 bases. Germline V gene lookup returns CDR1 SGHTA and CDR2 FQGTGA. The CDR3 loop spans 14 amino acids. V shed 0 bases and J 3 bases; nucleotides not matched to a gene: 1. The CDR3 nucleotides are TGTGCCAGCAGCTTAACTGGGACAGACACTGAAGCTTTCTTT. Its translation: CASSLTGTDTEAFF.

V gene TRBV6-5 combines with J gene TRBJ2-3, with a possible D match to TRBD2 (5 bases). Trimming stripped 0 bases from V and 4 bases from J, with 5 bases between. The CDR3 is made up of 13 amino acids. Per germline, CDR1 MNHEY and CDR2 SVGAGI. DNA of the CDR3: TGTGCCAGCAGTTACTCGGACTCAGATACGCAGTATTTT. It encodes CASSYSDSDTQYF.

This sequence joins TRBV7-8 and TRBJ2-3; 8 positions match TRBD2. CDR3 length: 13 amino acids. The J segment lost 3 bases and the V segment lost 11 bases, leaving 7 bases of the junction unmatched. Germline CDR1 SGHVS, CDR2 FQNEAQ. In DNA, the CDR3 is TGTGCCTTAAGGGAGCGGGAGACAGATACGCAGTATTTT. It encodes CALRERETDTQYF.

V and J are TRBV25-1 and TRBJ2-7; 10 nucleotides match TRBD1. Unmatched junction bases numbered 7, after V lost 5 bases and J lost 3 bases. The length of the CDR3 is 15 residues. The germline V gene has CDR1 MGHDK and CDR2 SYGVNS. CDR3 sequence reads: CASSISGQGIYEQYF. In DNA, the CDR3 is TGTGCCAGCAGTATCTCGGGACAGGGGATCTACGAGCAGTACTTC.

The gene calls are TRBV10-3 and TRBJ2-1, with 9 bases aligning to TRBD1. J lost 7 bases, V lost 1 base, and 11 bases had no gene match. CDR1 and CDR2 from the germline V gene are ENHRY and SYGVKD. CDR3 length equals 17 residues. The CDR3 coding sequence is TGTGCCATCAGTGAGTTGGGGCGGGACAGGGTAATAAATGAGCAGTTCTTC. It codes for CAISELGRDRVINEQFF.

The chain links TRBV5-4 to TRBJ1-2, with TRBD1 identical over 7 bases. CDR1 is SGHNT and CDR2 is YYREEE in the germline V gene (reference sequence). The CDR3 loop spans 14 amino acids. Trimming cost V 3 bases and J 5 bases; bases outside gene matches: 7. CDR3 in amino acids: CASSWIGQEYGYTF. For the CDR3, the DNA is TGTGCCAGCAGCTGGATCGGACAGGAGTATGGCTACACCTTC.

The CDR3 region is CASSSLAGLAKNIQYF. DNA of the CDR3: TGTGCCAGCAGTTCCCTAGCGGGACTAGCCAAAAACATTCAGTACTTC. The J gene is TRBJ2-4, the V gene TRBV27, with TRBD2 matching 9 bases. Germline CDR1 is MNHEY and CDR2 is SMNVEV (reference sequence). With 4 bases clipped from V and 0 bases from J, the junction kept 4 bases outside the gene matches. The CDR3 length is 16 residues.

The gene calls are TRBV28 and TRBJ1-1, with 9 bases matching TRBD1. The germline gives CDR1 MDHEN, CDR2 SYDVKM. The CDR3 loop spans 15 amino acids. V dropped 11 bases and J dropped 1; count of bases not matched to a gene: 11. CDR3 nucleotides: TGTGCCGCAAAATTCCCGGGACAGGGGAACACTGAAGCTTTCTTT. Translated: CAAKFPGQGNTEAFF.

This clone was seen a few times. The CDR3 loop reads CASSRSTGGPQHF. The CDR3 region has the DNA TGTGCCAGCAGTCGCTCAACAGGGGGGCCCCAGCATTTT. The chain employs TRBV6-5 and TRBJ1-5, with 8 bases identical to TRBD1. The CDR3 length is 13 residues. V dropped 5 bases and J dropped 9; count of bases not matched to a gene: 6. Looked up from germline, CDR1 is MNHEY and CDR2 is SVGAGI.

CDR3 in amino acids: CASSSSRENTEAFF. CDR3 bases: TGTGCCAGCAGCTCCTCCCGGGAGAACACTGAAGCTTTCTTT. V is TRBV6-6 and J is TRBJ1-1, with D unclear. This CDR3 is 14 amino acids long. V lost 6 bases, J lost 1 base, and 12 bases lay in between. Germline V gene data show CDR1 as MNHNY and CDR2 as SVGAGI (reference sequence).

V and J are TRBV9 and TRBJ2-7; 7 bases match TRBD2. This CDR3 is 14 amino acids long. Trimming cost V 2 bases and J 6 bases; bases outside gene matches: 8. CDR1 and CDR2 from the germline V gene are SGDLS and YYNGEE. Here the CDR3 reads CASSVGGRGSEQYF. DNA for the CDR3: TGTGCCAGCAGCGTCGGCGGGAGAGGGTCCGAGCAGTACTTC.

The chain links TRBV27 to TRBJ1-2; 8 nucleotides align to TRBD1. Trimming removed 6 bases from V and 1 base from J; junction bases left unmatched: 7. Per germline, CDR1 MNHEY and CDR2 SMNVEV (reference sequence). This CDR3 has 15 residues. The CDR3 loop reads CASRLGQGRNYGYTF. CDR3 nucleotide sequence: TGTGCCAGCAGACTCGGACAGGGACGTAACTATGGCTACACCTTC.

The rearrangement uses TRBV27 and TRBJ2-5, with 8 nucleotides matching TRBD1. Germline V CDR1 and CDR2: MNHEY, SMNVEV (reference sequence). The CDR3 spans 16 residues. The V gene end was trimmed by 6 bases and the J gene end by 4 bases; junction bases not matched to a gene: 13. As DNA, the CDR3 is TGTGCCAGCAGCTTAAGACAGGGGAGAGAAAGAGAGACCCAGTACTTC. This sequence encodes CASSLRQGRERETQYF.

The rearrangement uses TRBV13 and TRBJ2-5, with TRBD1 as a possible D gene (5 bases). The J call may not be correct, given that the DNA end is closer to TRBJ2-7. The CDR3 sequence is 14 residues long. Germline-derived CDR1 and CDR2 are PRHDT and FYEKMQ (reference sequence). This CDR3 reads CASSLGRARYEQYF. The CDR3 DNA is TGTGCCAGCAGCTTAGGCAGGGCTAGGTACGAGCAGTACTTC.

V and J are TRBV5-1 and TRBJ2-6; 9 bases match TRBD1. The CDR3 runs 19 residues. The germline CDR1 and CDR2 sequences are SGHRS and YFSETQ. The trim removed 5 bases at V and 0 bases at J, leaving 12 bases unmatched. The CDR3 nucleotides are TGCGCCAGCAGACCCTCCACAGGGGGCCTTTTCTCTGGGGCCAACGTCCTGACTTTC. Protein sequence: CASRPSTGGLFSGANVLTF. Full variable domain (outside the CDR3, taken from reference TRBV5-1 and TRBJ2-6): KAGVTQTPRYLIKTRGQQVTLSCSPISGHRSVSWYQQTPGQGLQFLFEYFSETQRNKGNFPGRFSGRQFSNSRSEMNVSTLELGDSALYLCASRPSTGGLFSGANVLTFGAGSRLTVL.

The chain joins TRBV13 to TRBJ2-7; no reliable D call. Per the germline V gene, CDR1 is PRHDT and CDR2 is FYEKMQ (reference sequence). The CDR3 totals 14 residues. Trimming stripped 5 bases from V and 0 bases from J, with 11 bases between. CDR3 loop: CASSPPAYSYEQYF. The CDR3 DNA is TGTGCCAGCAGCCCCCCTGCCTACTCCTACGAGCAGTACTTC.

V and J are TRBV6-5 and TRBJ1-5; maybe TRBD1 (5 bases). Germline values: CDR1 MNHEY, CDR2 SVGAGI. The V end lost 6 bases, the J end lost 5 bases, and 14 bases lay between the germline ends. CDR3 length: 14 amino acids. CDR3 sequence (DNA): TGTGCCAGCAGCAAACTGTTCAGGGATCAGCCCCAGCATTTT. Translation: CASSKLFRDQPQHF.

The count of this clone is one. This CDR3 is CASSLGLAGSYEQYF. In DNA, the CDR3 is TGTGCCAGCAGCTTGGGACTAGCGGGATCCTACGAGCAGTACTTC. V is TRBV11-3 and J is TRBJ2-7, with 13 positions matching TRBD2. This CDR3 has 15 residues. Germline values: CDR1 SGHNT, CDR2 YENEEA. The ends lost 3 bases at V and 1 base at J; junction bases unmatched: 0.

The rearrangement joins TRBV28 to TRBJ2-3; D might be TRBD2 (6 bases). Looked up from germline, CDR1 is MDHEN and CDR2 is SYDVKM. This CDR3 is built from 15 residues. The V gene lost 4 bases and the J gene lost 4 bases, with 15 bases spanning the gap. The chain's CDR3 is CASSWPRGRSDTQYF. In DNA, the CDR3 is TGTGCCAGCAGTTGGCCCCGGGGGAGGTCAGATACGCAGTATTTT.

This clone was counted a few times. This rearrangement joins TRBV6-1 to TRBJ1-6; TRBD1 matches 10 bases. Germline V CDR1 and CDR2: MNHNS, SASEGT. The CDR3 is made up of 13 amino acids. After removal of 4 bases from V and 11 bases from J, the junction contained 2 bases not matched to a gene. CDR3 loop: CASSVGTGAPLHF. As DNA, the CDR3 is TGTGCCAGCAGTGTAGGGACAGGGGCACCCCTCCACTTT.